The rows below give T cell receptor beta chains drawn from one sample of a study of cytomegalovirus exposure and HLA in healthy donors. Sequenced by immunoSEQ multiplex PCR; TCRdb stores in-frame clones only, minus some. Among just over 60,000 clones listed, 70% to 90% were seen once. The sequenced sample consisted of PBMCs. The receptor set was obtained from a man aged 18-30 years in good health and CMV-seronegative. The CDR3 runs from the conserved cysteine through the conserved F or W. The order of the fields is D gene, CDR3 length, J gene, clone size, V gene, CDR3 protein, CDR3 DNA. D genes are given only for firm matches. The size field is filled for only some rows; it gives once, few, many or a size class.

>TRBD1|15|TRBJ1-5|few|TRBV6-1
CASSEQGMGWQPQHF
TGTGCCAGCAGCGAACAGGGGATGGGTTGGCAGCCCCAGCATTTT
>TRBD1|13|TRBJ2-7|-|TRBV5-6
CASSWDRVREQYF
TGTGCCAGCAGCTGGGACAGGGTGCGGGAGCAGTACTTC
>-|16|TRBJ2-6|-|TRBV5-6
CASSSVEPPGANVLTF
TGTGCCAGCAGCTCCGTCGAGCCCCCTGGGGCCAACGTCCTGACTTTC
>-|14|TRBJ2-7|-|TRBV7-9
CASSPPGASYEQYF
TGTGCCAGCAGCCCCCCTGGGGCGTCCTACGAGCAGTACTTC
>TRBD1|15|TRBJ1-6|few|TRBV6-5
CASSYLGQGNSPLHF
TGTGCCAGCAGTTACCTGGGACAGGGTAATTCACCCCTCCACTTT
>TRBD1|16|TRBJ2-1|-|TRBV2
CASSGMGQNSYNEQFF
TGTGCCAGCAGTGGGATGGGACAGAACTCCTACAATGAGCAGTTCTTC
>TRBD2|15|TRBJ2-2|-|TRBV6-1
CAGNSRGAGTGELFF
TGTGCCGGAAACTCGCGGGGGGCCGGTACCGGGGAGCTGTTTTTT
>-|12|TRBJ1-1|-|TRBV6-1
CASSEYSTKAFF
TGTGCCAGCAGTGAGTACAGCACAAAGGCTTTCTTT
>TRBD2|13|TRBJ2-3|-|TRBV2
CASSESGTSTQYF
TGTGCCAGCAGTGAGTCCGGGACTAGCACGCAGTATTTT
>-|15|TRBJ1-1|-|TRBV19
CASKDSPSVGTEAFF
TGTGCCAGTAAGGACAGCCCCTCCGTGGGCACTGAAGCTTTCTTT
>-|11|TRBJ2-7|-|TRBV5-1
CASREADEQYF
TGCGCCAGCAGGGAGGCTGACGAGCAGTACTTC
>-|12|TRBJ2-7|-|TRBV25-1
CASRGDSYEQYF
TGTGCCAGTAGGGGTGACAGCTACGAGCAGTACTTC
>TRBD1|14|TRBJ1-2|few|TRBV28
CASSLRDRIYGYTF
TGTGCCAGCAGTTTACGGGACAGAATCTATGGCTACACCTTC
>-|14|TRBJ1-1|-|TRBV12-5
CASGLDSPNTEAFF
TGTGCTAGTGGTTTGGACAGCCCGAACACTGAAGCTTTCTTT
>TRBD2|13|TRBJ2-1|-|TRBV7-9
CASSRGGAHEQFF
TGTGCCAGCAGCCGCGGGGGAGCTCATGAGCAGTTCTTC
>-|14|TRBJ2-7|-|TRBV28
CASSYRAQGIEQYF
TGTGCCAGCAGCTACCGGGCCCAGGGGATCGAGCAGTACTTC
>TRBD2|13|TRBJ2-5|-|TRBV27
CASSGGGVETQYF
TGTGCCAGCAGTGGCGGGGGGGTCGAGACCCAGTACTTC
>-|18|TRBJ2-1|-|TRBV7-9
CASSWTVGPTGPYNEQFF
TGTGCCAGCAGCTGGACAGTTGGTCCTACGGGGCCCTACAATGAGCAGTTCTTC
>TRBD2|13|TRBJ2-7|-|TRBV27
CASSPSGVNEQYF
TGTGCCAGCAGTCCTAGCGGGGTCAACGAGCAGTACTTC
>TRBD1|14|TRBJ2-7|-|TRBV7-9
CASSLQNRGNEQYF
TGTGCCAGCAGCTTACAGAACAGGGGGAACGAGCAGTACTTC
>-|14|TRBJ2-7|-|TRBV5-6
CASSLGLVYREQYF
TGTGCCAGCAGCTTGGGACTAGTTTATCGCGAGCAGTACTTC
>-|15|TRBJ2-3|-|TRBV9
CASSGSGQSTDTQYF
TGTGCCAGCAGCGGATCGGGACAATCCACAGATACGCAGTATTTT
>-|11|TRBJ2-2|-|TRBV20-1
CSARQTGELFF
TGCAGTGCAAGACAGACCGGGGAGCTGTTTTTT
>-|15|TRBJ1-1|-|TRBV10-1
CASSESINEGAEAFF
TGCGCCAGCAGTGAGTCGATCAACGAGGGGGCTGAAGCTTTCTTT
>-|14|TRBJ1-1|-|TRBV2
CASNPTDRNTEAFF
TGTGCCAGCAACCCGACAGATAGGAACACTGAAGCTTTCTTT
>TRBD1|14|TRBJ2-7|-|TRBV10-3
CAISGMDRGHEQYF
TGTGCCATCAGTGGGATGGACAGGGGTCACGAGCAGTACTTC
>TRBD1|14|TRBJ1-2|-|TRBV9
CASRGGTGDDGYTF
TGTGCCAGCAGAGGTGGGACAGGGGACGATGGCTACACCTTC
>-|14|TRBJ1-4|-|TRBV6-5
CASRNLEGGEKLFF
TGTGCCAGCAGAAACCTGGAGGGAGGTGAAAAACTGTTTTTT